The source of this T cell receptor beta chain is a study of blood T cell repertoires in COVID-19. V gave up 1 base and J gave up 4 bases; unmatched junction bases: 11. CDR3 length equals 17 residues. Looked up from germline, CDR1 is SGHRS and CDR2 is YFSETQ. This clone came up a few times. The Seattle site enrolled patients during active infection and followed them longitudinally. The repertoire was sequenced with immunoSEQ multiplex PCR; TCRdb's copy has only in-frame clones and lacks some. The profile shows around 200,000 clones, about 83% of them singletons. This clonotype originated in a woman aged 25 to 39 with COVID-19, enrolled during active disease. The specimen sequenced was peripheral blood. The chain is built from TRBV5-1 and TRBJ2-7, with TRBD2 identical over 10 bases. CDR3 protein: CASSLRTSGATHYEQYF. As DNA, the CDR3 is TGCGCCAGCAGCTTGAGGACTAGCGGAGCAACCCATTACGAGCAGTACTTC.